This TCR beta chain comes out of a study of CD8 T cells in Susac syndrome. Sequencing of TCR beta was undertaken in CD8+ and CD4+ T cells derived from blood. Isolation of CD8+ and CD4+ T cells was performed negatively, whereas enrichment of TEMRA cells was done by FACS. A note on this clonotype: One junction end does not reproduce the germline sequence, and a read error may be involved.

This CDR3 region has 15 residues. Germline V gene data show CDR1 as SGHTA and CDR2 as FQGNSA. A quantity of about 0.45 to 1 ug RNA underwent reverse transcription using random hexamers. A multiplex approach, immunoSEQ multiplex PCR, amplified TCR beta CDR3 across 54 Vbeta and 13 Jbeta. TCRdb recomputed calls from the immunoSEQ multiplex PCR reads with MiXCR, one row per CDR3 protein. The sample lists over 300,000 distinct CDR3 sequences, 92% occurring once. The chain employs TRBV7-2 and TRBJ1-5, with D unclear. Sequencing used CD4+ T cells from PBMCs. The clonotype comes from a human donor with multiple sclerosis. The CDR3 spells CASSLKGLQNQPQHF. CDR3 bases: TGTGCCAGCAGCTTAAAAGGCCTGCAGAATCAACCCCAGCATTTT.